The 32 T cell receptor beta chains listed next were all sequenced from one sample in a study of cytomegalovirus exposure and HLA in healthy donors. The PCR employed 60 Vbeta primers together with 13 Jbeta primers. Some clones are missing from TCRdb's copy, which holds only in-frame ones; the method was immunoSEQ multiplex PCR. The table has 150,000 to 200,000 clones, around 72% seen once. The material sequenced was PBMCs. These receptor sequences come from a woman between 40 and 55 years old in good health and CMV-seropositive.

The chain is built from TRBV7-6 and TRBJ2-3; maybe TRBD1 (5 bases). The CDR3 extends over 14 amino acids. With 7 bases removed from V and 2 bases from J, the gap between germline ends came to 13 bases. Germline CDR1 and CDR2: SGHVS and FNYEAQ. CDR3 DNA sequence: TGTGCCAGCACCCCTATCAGGGACACAGATACGCAGTATTTT. Its translation: CASTPIRDTDTQYF.

This clone was detected once. The V gene is TRBV19, the J gene TRBJ2-1; the match to TRBD2 covers 8 bases. From germline, CDR1 is LNHDA and CDR2 SQIVND (reference sequence). Losses at the gene ends were 2 bases for V and 4 bases for J; bases not matched to a gene: 10. The CDR3 is made up of 17 amino acids. The CDR3, as DNA: TGTGCCAGTAGTATACGGACTCTAGCGGGCCCATACAATGAGCAGTTCTTC. Residues: CASSIRTLAGPYNEQFF.

This chain connects TRBV28 to TRBJ2-1; 12 bases map to TRBD2. With V trimmed by 1 base and J by 7 bases, 14 bases remained unmatched. Looked up from germline, CDR1 is MDHEN and CDR2 is SYDVKM. The CDR3 covers 19 residues. The CDR3, as DNA: TGTGCCAGCAGTTTATTATCACTAGCGGGGGGCCGGGGTGGGAATGAGCAGTTCTTC. This sequence encodes CASSLLSLAGGRGGNEQFF.

This chain uses TRBV7-9 with TRBJ1-1; D may be TRBD1 (5 bases). The germline gives CDR1 SEHNR, CDR2 FQNEAQ (reference sequence). The CDR3 is made up of 13 amino acids. Trimming removed 3 bases at V and 3 bases at J, with 8 bases between. Written as DNA, the CDR3 is TGTGCCAGCAGCTTTATCAGGGACACTGAAGCTTTCTTT. Encoded protein: CASSFIRDTEAFF.

The chain employs TRBV7-3 and TRBJ1-2, with 9 bases lining up with TRBD1. The CDR3 contains 15 residues. V lost 1 base, J lost 9 bases, and 9 bases stayed unmatched. Germline CDR1 SGHTA, CDR2 FQGTGA. The CDR3 loop reads CASSLNPGQGKSYTF. DNA of the CDR3: TGTGCCAGCAGCTTAAACCCCGGACAGGGGAAGAGCTACACCTTC.

Concerning this clone: The sample has other DNA sequences that encode this CDR3 too. The V and J genes are TRBV5-1 and TRBJ2-3, with 7 bases identical to TRBD2. The CDR3 length is 15 residues. Germline CDR1 reads SGHRS; CDR2 reads YFSETQ. Trimming cost V 2 bases and J 3 bases; bases outside gene matches: 6. DNA for the CDR3: TGCGCCAGCAGCTTACGGGGGGTTAGGACAGATACGCAGTATTTT. It codes for CASSLRGVRTDTQYF.

The J gene is TRBJ2-3, the V gene TRBV7-2; 8 positions match TRBD2. Germline CDR1 is SGHTA and CDR2 is FQGNSA. The CDR3 has 14 residues. V shed 8 bases, J shed 3 bases, and the junction held 7 bases outside the gene matches. The CDR3 nucleotides read TGTGCCAGCGCACGGGGGGGCTGGACAGATACGCAGTATTTT. This translates into CASARGGWTDTQYF.

The genes are TRBV10-1 and TRBJ1-4; D possibly corresponds to TRBD1 (6 bases). The V and J ends lost 0 bases and 7 bases respectively, with 9 bases between them. The CDR3 is made up of 14 amino acids. Germline CDR1 is WNHNN and CDR2 is SYGVQD (reference sequence). The CDR3, as DNA: TGCGCCAGCAGTGAGTCGGGGGCGTCTGAAAAACTGTTTTTT. Translating it yields CASSESGASEKLFF.

This clone was counted only a few times. CDR3 sequence reads: CASSIRGPPNYGYTF. In DNA, the CDR3 is TGTGCCAGTAGTATCAGGGGCCCGCCTAACTATGGCTACACCTTC. The chain is built from TRBV19 and TRBJ1-2; D might be TRBD1 (6 bases). The CDR3 contains 15 residues. V was clipped by 3 bases and J by 0 bases, with 11 bases between them. The germline V gene encodes CDR1 LNHDA and CDR2 SQIVND (reference sequence).

This rearrangement joins TRBV5-4 to TRBJ2-7; maybe TRBD1 (5 bases). The CDR3 consists of 14 residues. Looked up from germline, CDR1 is SGHNT and CDR2 is YYREEE (reference sequence). Trimming removed 4 bases at V and 1 base at J, with 12 bases between. CDR3 DNA sequence: TGTGCCAGCAGCACCACTACAGGATCCTACGAGCAGTACTTC. Its protein product is CASSTTTGSYEQYF.

The chain is built from TRBV11-2 and TRBJ2-3; a possible D gene is TRBD2 (5 bases). Between the trimmed V and J ends, which lost 0 bases and 0 bases, there was a span of 10 bases. The CDR3 has 16 residues. Germline lookup yields CDR1 SGHAT and CDR2 FQNNGV. DNA for the CDR3: TGTGCCAGCAGCTTAGACCGGGGAGCTAGCACAGATACGCAGTATTTT. It specifies CASSLDRGASTDTQYF. Full variable domain (remainder filled in from reference TRBV11-2 and TRBJ2-3): EAGVAQSPRYKIIEKRQSVAFWCNPISGHATLYWYQQILGQGPKLLIQFQNNGVVDDSQLPKDRFSAERLKGVDSTLKIQPAKLEDSAVYLCASSLDRGASTDTQYFGPGTRLTVL.

The chain recombines TRBV19 with TRBJ1-2; TRBD1 might be the D (5 bases). This CDR3 region has 13 residues. In germline, CDR1 is LNHDA, CDR2 SQIVND (reference sequence). The V end was cut by 3 bases, the J end by 10 bases, with 15 bases between. The CDR3: CASSIRVRSDYTF. The CDR3 DNA reads TGTGCCAGTAGTATCAGGGTCCGGTCTGACTACACCTTC. Full variable domain (missing parts from reference TRBV19 and TRBJ1-2): DGGITQSPKYLFRKEGQNVTLSCEQNLNHDAMYWYRQDPGQGLRLIYYSQIVNDFQKGDIAEGYSVSREKKESFPLTVTSAQKNPTAFYLCASSIRVRSDYTFGSGTRLTVV.

This sequence joins TRBV19 and TRBJ1-1, with D possibly matching TRBD1 (6 bases). V was pared by 6 bases and J by 9 bases, with 20 bases between. Germline V gene lookup returns CDR1 LNHDA and CDR2 SQIVND (reference sequence). CDR3 length equals 14 residues. The CDR3 is CASSSSDVQGKAFF. The CDR3 DNA reads as TGTGCCAGTAGCTCCAGCGACGTACAGGGTAAAGCTTTCTTT.

This clone was picked up one time. In DNA, the CDR3 is TGTGCCAGCAGCCCACAGGGGTCGTTCGGGGAGCTGTTTTTT. It yields the protein CASSPQGSFGELFF. This chain uses TRBV6-5 with TRBJ2-2; 7 positions agree with TRBD1. Trimming removed 6 bases from V and 7 bases from J; junction bases left unmatched: 8. This CDR3 is 14 amino acids long. The V gene's germline CDR1 is MNHEY and CDR2 SVGAGI.

The CDR3 DNA reads as TGTGCCAGCAGTTATGATGGCGGGGAGACCCAGTACTTC. Protein sequence: CASSYDGGETQYF. This chain links TRBV6-5 with TRBJ2-5; D is possibly TRBD2 (5 bases). In germline, CDR1 is MNHEY, CDR2 SVGAGI. V lost 3 bases, J lost 5 bases, and 10 bases lay in between. This CDR3 comprises 13 residues.

This sequence joins TRBV5-6 and TRBJ1-5, with a tentative D call TRBD1 (6 bases). The CDR3 is made up of 14 amino acids. Germline V CDR1 and CDR2: SGHDT, YYEEEE. V was trimmed by 2 bases and J by 4 bases, leaving 10 bases between them. This CDR3 is CASSLGQNNQPQHF. As DNA, the CDR3 is TGTGCCAGCAGCTTAGGACAGAATAATCAGCCCCAGCATTTT.

The V and J genes are TRBV13 and TRBJ2-7; TRBD2 matches 9 bases. The CDR3 is 16 amino acids. V lost 6 bases and J lost 4; bases outside the gene matches: 13. Germline assignment: CDR1 PRHDT and CDR2 FYEKMQ (reference sequence). The CDR3 sequence is CASRSTSSGELYEQYF. The CDR3, as DNA: TGTGCCAGCAGATCCACCTCTAGCGGGGAGCTTTACGAGCAGTACTTC. The whole variable domain, filled in from reference TRBV13 and TRBJ2-7, reads AAGVIQSPRHLIKEKRETATLKCYPIPRHDTVYWYQQGPGQDPQFLISFYEKMQSDKGSIPDRFSAQQFSDYHSELNMSSLELGDSALYFCASRSTSSGELYEQYFGPGTRLTVT.

The V call is TRBV2, the J call TRBJ2-5, with a possible D match to TRBD2 (5 bases). V lost 6 bases and J lost 3, with 14 bases in between. CDR3 size: 14 residues. The germline V gene encodes CDR1 SNHLY and CDR2 FYNNEI. CDR3 nucleotides: TGTGCCAGCAGCTCACGAACTAGTAAAGAGACCCAGTACTTC. Amino acids: CASSSRTSKETQYF.

This rearrangement joins TRBV29-1 to TRBJ2-7, with D unclear. The CDR3 contains 13 residues. Germline V gene lookup returns CDR1 SQVTM and CDR2 ANQGSEA. V lost 5 bases and J lost 2, with 13 bases in between. CDR3 loop: CSVSWAAAYEQYF. CDR3 in DNA: TGCAGCGTTTCATGGGCAGCAGCCTACGAGCAGTACTTC.

The table lists this clone with many counts. The CDR3 loop is CASSLSTGETEAFF. CDR3 in DNA: TGTGCCAGCAGCTTGTCCACAGGGGAGACTGAAGCTTTCTTT. The V gene is TRBV5-4, the J gene TRBJ1-1, with TRBD1 matching over 7 bases. V was pared by 1 base and J by 5 bases, with 5 bases of the junction left unmatched. The length of the CDR3 is 14 residues. Germline CDR1 reads SGHNT; CDR2 reads YYREEE (reference sequence).

The chain combines TRBV19 with TRBJ2-4; D is perhaps TRBD1 (5 bases). V lost 7 bases and J lost 4, with 11 bases in between. This CDR3 spans 13 amino acids. CDR1 is LNHDA and CDR2 is SQIVND in the germline V gene (reference sequence). The CDR3 nucleotides are TGTGCCAGTATGCAGGGCGGTAAAAACATTCAGTACTTC. Residues: CASMQGGKNIQYF.

The chain joins TRBV19 to TRBJ1-5; D gene uncertain. The CDR3 contains 14 residues. Trimming removed 9 bases at V and 2 bases at J, with 14 bases between. Germline V lookup: CDR1 LNHDA, CDR2 SQIVND (reference sequence). The CDR3 sequence: CASLQNPGNQPQHF. CDR3 DNA sequence: TGTGCCAGCTTACAGAATCCCGGCAATCAGCCCCAGCATTTT.

J is TRBJ1-4 and V is TRBV21-1. TRBV21-1 is a known pseudogene. CDR3 length: 14 residues. CDR3 amino acids: CASSKGGGREKLFF. The CDR3, as DNA: TGTGCCAGCAGCAAAGGGGGAGGGCGTGAAAAACTGTTTTTT.

In regard to this clone: Sequence at one end of the junction differs from germline and may be a read error. The gene calls are TRBV5-1 and TRBJ2-6; TRBD1 might be the D (6 bases). CDR1 and CDR2 from the germline V gene are SGHRS and YFSETQ. The CDR3 totals 16 residues. The CDR3 DNA follows: TGCGCCAGCAGCTCACAGGGATCGCCTGGGGCCAACGGCCTGACTTTC. This gives the protein CASSSQGSPGANGLTF.

For this clone: At one end, the junction sequence differs from germline, possibly due to a read error. The CDR3 nucleotides are TGTTCCAGCAGCCTCCGGGACAGGGTTGGCGAGCAGTACTTC. Translation gives CSSSLRDRVGEQYF. V and J are TRBV7-9 and TRBJ2-7, with 9 positions matching TRBD1. This CDR3 is 14 amino acids long. The V gene's germline CDR1 is SEHNR and CDR2 FQNEAQ (reference sequence).

The rearrangement links TRBV18 to TRBJ1-1; D gene unclear. Per germline, CDR1 KGHSH and CDR2 LQKENI. The CDR3 spans 12 residues. V gave up 3 bases and J gave up 7 bases, with 9 bases separating them. CDR3 sequence: CASSPLRVEAFF. As DNA, the CDR3 is TGTGCCAGCTCACCGCTGAGGGTTGAAGCTTTCTTT.

This chain joins TRBV6-5 and TRBJ1-6; D is undetermined. Germline assignment: CDR1 MNHEY and CDR2 SVGAGI. V dropped 2 bases and J dropped 10 bases, with 12 bases sitting between them. This CDR3 contains 14 residues. CDR3 DNA: TGTGCCAGCAGTTACGCCACAGACTACTCACCCCTCCACTTT. As protein: CASSYATDYSPLHF.

Concerning this clone: The junction does not match germline at one end; this may be a read error. The CDR3 DNA reads as TGTGCCAGCAGTGTAGGTTTCGCTGGACAGACGCTCTCTGGGGCCAACGGCCTGACTTTC. It is translated as CASSVGFAGQTLSGANGLTF. The J gene is TRBJ2-6, the V gene TRBV2; D is possibly TRBD1 (6 bases). CDR1 is SNHLY, CDR2 FYNNEI, per germline. The length of the CDR3 is 20 residues.

This clone occurred a few times. The chain has TRBV5-6 and TRBJ1-5; the match to TRBD1 covers 10 bases. The CDR3 is 16 residues long. Germline lookup yields CDR1 SGHDT and CDR2 YYEEEE. Trimming at V came to 2 bases and at J to 4 bases, leaving 6 bases not matched to a gene. The CDR3 DNA sequence: TGTGCCAGCAGCTTCATGGGACAGGGGAGTAATCAGCCCCAGCATTTT. Translating gives CASSFMGQGSNQPQHF.

The CDR3 spells CASSPGQGNTEAFF. The CDR3 bases are TGTGCCAGCAGCCCCGGACAGGGAAACACTGAAGCTTTCTTT. V gene TRBV7-2 combines with J gene TRBJ1-1; 8 bases are a match to TRBD1. V lost 5 bases, J lost 2 bases, and 4 bases stayed unmatched. The CDR3 runs 14 residues. Looked up from germline, CDR1 is SGHTA and CDR2 is FQGNSA.

The chain carries TRBV6-5 and TRBJ2-2, with D perhaps matching TRBD1 (5 bases). The CDR3 runs to 16 residues. Per germline, CDR1 MNHEY and CDR2 SVGAGI. Trimming removed 4 bases at V and 6 bases at J, with 18 bases between. Here the CDR3 reads CASSSGHWGSSGELFF. CDR3 nucleotides: TGTGCCAGCAGTTCCGGACACTGGGGTTCCTCCGGGGAGCTGTTTTTT.

The genes are TRBV19 and TRBJ2-1; 11 bases are shared with TRBD2. Germline V gene data show CDR1 as LNHDA and CDR2 as SQIVND (reference sequence). V lost 9 bases to trimming and J lost 5 bases; unmatched junction nucleotides: 6. The CDR3 covers 14 residues. The CDR3 spells CASRELAGDNEQFF. The CDR3, as DNA: TGTGCCAGCCGCGAACTAGCGGGGGACAATGAGCAGTTCTTC.